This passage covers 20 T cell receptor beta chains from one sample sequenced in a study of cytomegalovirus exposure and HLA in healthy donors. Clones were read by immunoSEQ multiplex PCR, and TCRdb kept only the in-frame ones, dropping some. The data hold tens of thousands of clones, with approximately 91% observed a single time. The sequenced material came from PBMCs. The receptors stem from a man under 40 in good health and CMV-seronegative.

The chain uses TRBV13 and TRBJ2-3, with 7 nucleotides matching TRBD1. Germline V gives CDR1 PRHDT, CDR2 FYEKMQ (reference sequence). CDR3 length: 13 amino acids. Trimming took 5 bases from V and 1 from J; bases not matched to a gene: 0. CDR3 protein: CASSQGGTDTQYF. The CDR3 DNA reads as TGTGCCAGCAGCCAGGGGGGCACAGATACGCAGTATTTT.

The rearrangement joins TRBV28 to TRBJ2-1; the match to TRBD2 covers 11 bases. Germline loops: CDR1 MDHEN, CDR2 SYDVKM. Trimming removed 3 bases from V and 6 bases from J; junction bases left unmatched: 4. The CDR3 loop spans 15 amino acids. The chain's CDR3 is CASSLSTSGGNEQFF. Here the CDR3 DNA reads TGTGCCAGCAGTTTGTCAACTAGCGGGGGCAATGAGCAGTTCTTC.

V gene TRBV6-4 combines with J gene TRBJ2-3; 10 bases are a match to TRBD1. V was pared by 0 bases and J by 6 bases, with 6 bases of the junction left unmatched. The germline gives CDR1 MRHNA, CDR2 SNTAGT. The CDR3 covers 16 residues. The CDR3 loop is CASSDSGTGAADTQYF. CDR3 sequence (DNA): TGTGCCAGCAGTGACTCCGGGACAGGGGCGGCCGATACGCAGTATTTT.

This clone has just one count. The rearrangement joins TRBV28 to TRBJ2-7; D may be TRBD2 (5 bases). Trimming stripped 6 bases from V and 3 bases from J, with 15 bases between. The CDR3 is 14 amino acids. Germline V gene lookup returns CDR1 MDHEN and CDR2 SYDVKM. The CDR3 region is CASSPPQRSYEQYF. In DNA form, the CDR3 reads TGTGCCAGCAGCCCACCCCAGCGGAGCTACGAGCAGTACTTC.

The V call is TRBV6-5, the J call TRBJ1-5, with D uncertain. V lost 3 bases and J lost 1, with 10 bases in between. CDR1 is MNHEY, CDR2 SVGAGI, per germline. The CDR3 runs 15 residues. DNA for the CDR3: TGTGCCAGCAGTTATACGTACAGCAGCAATCAGCCCCAGCATTTT. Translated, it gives CASSYTYSSNQPQHF.

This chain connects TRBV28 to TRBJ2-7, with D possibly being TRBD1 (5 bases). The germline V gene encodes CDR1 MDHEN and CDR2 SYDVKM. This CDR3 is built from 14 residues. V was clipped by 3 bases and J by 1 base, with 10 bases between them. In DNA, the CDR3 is TGTGCCAGCAGTTTTCTACAGGAATCCTACGAGCAGTACTTC. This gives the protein CASSFLQESYEQYF. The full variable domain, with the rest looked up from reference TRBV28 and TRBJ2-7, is DVKVTQSSRYLVKRTGEKVFLECVQDMDHENMFWYRQDPGLGLRLIYFSYDVKMKEKGDIPEGYSVSREKKERFSLILESASTNQTSMYLCASSFLQESYEQYFGPGTRLTVT.

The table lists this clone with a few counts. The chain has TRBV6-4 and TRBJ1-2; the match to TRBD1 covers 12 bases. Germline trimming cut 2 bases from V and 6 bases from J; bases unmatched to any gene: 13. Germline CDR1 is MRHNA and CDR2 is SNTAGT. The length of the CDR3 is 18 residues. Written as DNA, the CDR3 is TGTGCCAGCAGTGACGGGGCCGATGGGACAGGGGGCATCCATGGCTACACCTTC. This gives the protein CASSDGADGTGGIHGYTF.

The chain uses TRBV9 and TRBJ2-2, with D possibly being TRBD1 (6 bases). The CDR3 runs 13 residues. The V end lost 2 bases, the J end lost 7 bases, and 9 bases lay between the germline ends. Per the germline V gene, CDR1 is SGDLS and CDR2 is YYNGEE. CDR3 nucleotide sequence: TGTGCCAGCAGCGTTACAGGGCTCGGGGAGCTGTTTTTT. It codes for CASSVTGLGELFF.

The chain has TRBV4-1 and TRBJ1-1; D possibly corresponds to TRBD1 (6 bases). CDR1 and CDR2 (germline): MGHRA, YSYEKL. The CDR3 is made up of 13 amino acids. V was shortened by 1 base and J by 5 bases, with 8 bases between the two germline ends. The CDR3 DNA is TGCGCCAGCAGCCAAGTTAGGGGGACTGAAGCTTTCTTT. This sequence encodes CASSQVRGTEAFF.

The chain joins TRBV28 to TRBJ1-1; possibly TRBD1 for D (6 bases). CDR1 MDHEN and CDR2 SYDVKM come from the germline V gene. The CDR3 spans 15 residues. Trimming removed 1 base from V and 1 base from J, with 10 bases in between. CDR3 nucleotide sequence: TGTGCCAGCAGTTTATCCAGGACAGCGAACACTGAAGCTTTCTTT. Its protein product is CASSLSRTANTEAFF. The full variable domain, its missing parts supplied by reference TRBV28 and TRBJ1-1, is DVKVTQSSRYLVKRTGEKVFLECVQDMDHENMFWYRQDPGLGLRLIYFSYDVKMKEKGDIPEGYSVSREKKERFSLILESASTNQTSMYLCASSLSRTANTEAFFGQGTRLTVV.

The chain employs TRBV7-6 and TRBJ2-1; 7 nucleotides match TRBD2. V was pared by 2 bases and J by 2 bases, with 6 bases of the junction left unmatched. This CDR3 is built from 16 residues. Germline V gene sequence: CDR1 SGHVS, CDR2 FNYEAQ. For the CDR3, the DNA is TGTGCCAGCAGCTTATGGTCTAGCGGTACCTACAATGAGCAGTTCTTC. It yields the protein CASSLWSSGTYNEQFF.

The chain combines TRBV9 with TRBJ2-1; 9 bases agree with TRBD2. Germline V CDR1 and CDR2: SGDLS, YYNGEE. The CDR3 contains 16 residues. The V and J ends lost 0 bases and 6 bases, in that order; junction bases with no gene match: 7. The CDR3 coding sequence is TGTGCCAGCAGCGTAGTGGGTAGCGGGAGAACCAATGAGCAGTTCTTC. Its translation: CASSVVGSGRTNEQFF.

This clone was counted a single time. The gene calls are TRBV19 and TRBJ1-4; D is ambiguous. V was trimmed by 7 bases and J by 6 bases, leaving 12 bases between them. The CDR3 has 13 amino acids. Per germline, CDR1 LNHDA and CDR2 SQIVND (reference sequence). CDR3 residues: CASIGPLDEKLFF. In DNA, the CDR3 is TGTGCCAGTATCGGTCCGTTAGATGAAAAACTGTTTTTT. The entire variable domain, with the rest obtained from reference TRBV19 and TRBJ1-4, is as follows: DGGITQSPKYLFRKEGQNVTLSCEQNLNHDAMYWYRQDPGQGLRLIYYSQIVNDFQKGDIAEGYSVSREKKESFPLTVTSAQKNPTAFYLCASIGPLDEKLFFGSGTQLSVL.

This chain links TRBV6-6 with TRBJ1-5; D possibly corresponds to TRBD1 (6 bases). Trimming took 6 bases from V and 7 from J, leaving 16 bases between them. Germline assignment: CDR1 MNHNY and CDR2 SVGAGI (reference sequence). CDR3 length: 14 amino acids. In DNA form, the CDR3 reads TGTGCCAGCAGATCACAGGGTTCAGGGCAGCCCCAGCATTTT. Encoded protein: CASRSQGSGQPQHF.

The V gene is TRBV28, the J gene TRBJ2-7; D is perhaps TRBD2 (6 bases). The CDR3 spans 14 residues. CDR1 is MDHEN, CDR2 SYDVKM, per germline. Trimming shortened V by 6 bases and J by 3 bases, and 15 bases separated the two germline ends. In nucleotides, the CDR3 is TGTGCCAGCAGACCGGGAGCGGTTAACTACGAGCAGTACTTC. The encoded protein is CASRPGAVNYEQYF.

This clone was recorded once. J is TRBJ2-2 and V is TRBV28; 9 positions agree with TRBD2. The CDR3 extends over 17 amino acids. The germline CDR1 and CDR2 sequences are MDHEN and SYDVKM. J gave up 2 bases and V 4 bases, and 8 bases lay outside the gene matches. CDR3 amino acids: CASSSNRLAGNTGELFF. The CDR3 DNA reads TGTGCCAGCAGTTCGAACCGGCTAGCGGGAAACACCGGGGAGCTGTTTTTT.

The CDR3 loop is CASRINRDQPQHF. In nucleotides, the CDR3 is TGTGCCAGCAGGATCAACAGGGATCAGCCCCAGCATTTT. The chain employs TRBV28 and TRBJ1-5, with D possibly being TRBD1 (6 bases). CDR1 is MDHEN and CDR2 is SYDVKM in the germline V gene. V lost 6 bases and J lost 5, with 11 bases in between. The CDR3 loop spans 13 amino acids.

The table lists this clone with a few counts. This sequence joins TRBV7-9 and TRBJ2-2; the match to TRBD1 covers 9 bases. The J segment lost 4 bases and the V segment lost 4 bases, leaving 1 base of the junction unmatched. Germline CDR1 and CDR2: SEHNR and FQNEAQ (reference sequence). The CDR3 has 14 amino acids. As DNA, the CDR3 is TGTGCCAGCAGCTGGGACAGGGTCACCGGGGAGCTGTTTTTT. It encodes CASSWDRVTGELFF.

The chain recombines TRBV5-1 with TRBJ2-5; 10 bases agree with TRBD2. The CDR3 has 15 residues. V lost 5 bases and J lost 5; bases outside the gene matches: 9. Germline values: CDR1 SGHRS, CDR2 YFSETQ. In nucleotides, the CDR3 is TGCGCCAGCAGTGAAGCGGGAGGGATCAGGGAGACCCAGTACTTC. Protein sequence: CASSEAGGIRETQYF.

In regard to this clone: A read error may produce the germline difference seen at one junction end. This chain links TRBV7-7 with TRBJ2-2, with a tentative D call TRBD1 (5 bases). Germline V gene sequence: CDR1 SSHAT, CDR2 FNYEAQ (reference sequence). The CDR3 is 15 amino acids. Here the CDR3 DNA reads TGTGCTAGCAGCCCGGACACCTCGAACACCGGGGAGCTGTTTTTT. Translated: CASSPDTSNTGELFF.